This T cell receptor beta chain was recorded in a study of sequential checkpoint blockade in melanoma. The overall study: First-line arms were nivolumab then ipilimumab, or the reverse, randomized 1:1.

V was clipped by 0 bases and J by 1 base; unmatched bases: 7. CDR1 and CDR2 (germline): MRHNA, SNTAGT. The CDR3 has 20 amino acids. The repertoire was sequenced with immunoSEQ multiplex PCR; TCRdb's copy has only in-frame clones and lacks some. The sample includes 25,000 to 35,000 clones, about 89% of them seen just once. As for treatment: randomized to nivolumab then ipilimumab (arm A) or the reverse (arm B). Patients had received no earlier DNA-damaging chemotherapy. PBMC sorting kept live CD3+CD8+ cells without CD19 or CD56. The sequence came from a human donor with melanoma. This chain uses TRBV6-4 with TRBJ2-4; 15 bases are shared with TRBD2. The sequencing used CD8+ T cells sorted from blood (inferred from file names), collected from a patient given nivolumab and ipilimumab in sequence. CDR3 residues: CASSDSRTSGGAGAKNIQYF. In nucleotides, the CDR3 is TGTGCCAGCAGTGACTCGCGGACTAGCGGGGGGGCCGGTGCCAAAAACATTCAGTACTTC.